This T cell receptor beta chain comes out of a study of shared clonotypes between healthy human individuals. Assay: immunoSEQ multiplex PCR; the TCRdb copy retains only in-frame clones and omits some. The table has 2 million to 2.5 million clones, about 92% seen once. CDR1 and CDR2 from the germline V gene are SGHDT and YYEEEE. The CDR3 totals 16 residues. Trimming pared 4 bases from V and 1 base from J, leaving 17 bases between. The chain has TRBV5-6 and TRBJ1-1; D gene unclear. This clonotype was sampled from a man between 18 and 29 years old in good health. Some clones in this sample may be carry-over from other donors' samples. Sequencing was carried out using naive CD4+ T cells from PBMCs. Sample subset: CD45RA+ positively selected. The CDR3 coding sequence is TGTGCCAGCAGCACAGAAAGGTGGCAGACGAACACTGAAGCTTTCTTT. Translated: CASSTERWQTNTEAFF.